This record concerns one TCR beta chain sequence. The repertoire was sequenced with immunoSEQ multiplex PCR; TCRdb's copy has only in-frame clones and lacks some. The profile shows about 90,000 clones, more than 85% of them singletons. This specimen comes from a study of control samples from healthy donors and cancer patients. Germline V gene lookup returns CDR1 SGHAT and CDR2 FQDESV (reference sequence). Trimming stripped 4 bases from V and 10 bases from J, with 10 bases between. The CDR3 sequence is 11 residues long. The sequencing input was blood. V and J are TRBV11-1 and TRBJ1-1; D remains ambiguous. This clonotype originated in a woman in her twenties or thirties in good health. The CDR3 is CASSSGSRAFF. In DNA, the CDR3 is TGTGCCAGCAGCTCAGGTAGTAGAGCTTTCTTT.